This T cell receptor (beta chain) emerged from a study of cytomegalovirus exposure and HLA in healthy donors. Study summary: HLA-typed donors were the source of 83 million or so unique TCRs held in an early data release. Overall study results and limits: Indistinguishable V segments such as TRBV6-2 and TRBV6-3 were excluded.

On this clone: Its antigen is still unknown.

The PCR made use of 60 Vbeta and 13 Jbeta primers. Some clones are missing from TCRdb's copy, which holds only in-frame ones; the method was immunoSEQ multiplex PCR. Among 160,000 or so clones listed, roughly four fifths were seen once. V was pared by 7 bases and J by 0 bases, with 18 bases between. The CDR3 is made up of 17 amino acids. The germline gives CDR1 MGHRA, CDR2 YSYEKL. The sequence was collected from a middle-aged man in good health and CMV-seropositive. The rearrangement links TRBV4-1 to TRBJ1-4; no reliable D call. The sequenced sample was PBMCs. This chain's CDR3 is CASIKSSSGTTNEKLFF. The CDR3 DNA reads TGCGCCAGCATCAAAAGTAGTTCGGGGACAACTAATGAAAAACTGTTTTTT.